Listed below are T cell receptor beta chains from one sample, sequenced in a study of blood T cells in healthy people across ages. Each CDR3 protein gets one entry after TCRdb re-called the 5' RACE reads with MiXCR. The data hold hundreds of thousands of distinct CDR3 sequences, with approximately 59% observed a single time. Material: blood. These receptors originate from a man in his 60s in good health. CDR3s include the opening cysteine and the closing phenylalanine or tryptophan. The order of the fields is J gene, CDR3 length, V gene, CDR3 protein.

TRBJ1-4 | 15 | TRBV6-6 | CASSKPGQGDEKLFF
TRBJ2-2 | 15 | TRBV20-1 | CSASGGGANTGELFF
TRBJ2-2 | 15 | TRBV27 | CASRPYGEGTGELFF
. | 16 | TRBV6-5 | CASSYSSSGVFAEQYF
TRBJ2-7 | 14 | TRBV5-1 | CASSPGAGTYEQYF
TRBJ1-2 | 14 | TRBV5-1 | CASSEGGRADGYTF
TRBJ2-5 | 15 | TRBV14 | CASSPPGTPRETQYF
TRBJ2-1 | 14 | TRBV6-2/TRBV6-3 | CASSYTSGHNEQFF
TRBJ2-1 | 15 | TRBV9 | CASSGPSGGQDEQFF
TRBJ1-5 | 13 | TRBV6-2/TRBV6-3 | CASSLVQDQPQHF